The rows below give T cell receptor beta chains drawn from one sample of a study of blood T cell repertoires in COVID-19. TCRdb's copy holds only in-frame clones and misses some; the assay was immunoSEQ multiplex PCR. The sample has 120,000 or so clones; 75% to 85% are singletons. Sequencing input: peripheral blood. These TCRs come from a woman aged 60-75 years with acute or convalescent COVID-19. CDR3s include the opening cysteine and the closing phenylalanine or tryptophan. The D gene is left open where the match is weak. Some rows mark clone size as missing; the rest say once, few, many or name a class of expanded clone.

d_gene: TRBD2; v_gene: TRBV24-1; abundance: .; j_gene: TRBJ2-1; len: 14; CDR3aa: CATSDQRGGGEQFF; CDR3nt: TGTGCCACCAGTGACCAGCGGGGGGGCGGTGAGCAGTTCTTC
d_gene: .; v_gene: TRBV4-1; abundance: .; j_gene: TRBJ2-1; len: 15; CDR3aa: CASSQDGRGYNEQFF; CDR3nt: TGCGCCAGCAGCCAAGATGGCAGGGGCTACAATGAGCAGTTCTTC
d_gene: TRBD2; v_gene: TRBV7-2; abundance: .; j_gene: TRBJ2-1; len: 18; CDR3aa: CASSSRAGGPFTYNEQFF; CDR3nt: TGTGCCAGCAGCTCCAGAGCGGGGGGGCCGTTTACCTACAATGAGCAGTTCTTC
d_gene: .; v_gene: TRBV7-3; abundance: .; j_gene: TRBJ2-3; len: 13; CDR3aa: CASSLYQGGTQYF; CDR3nt: TGTGCCAGCAGCTTATACCAGGGTGGTACGCAGTATTTT
d_gene: TRBD1; v_gene: TRBV19; abundance: .; j_gene: TRBJ1-5; len: 14; CDR3aa: CASSTDRENQPQHF; CDR3nt: TGTGCCAGTAGTACGGACAGGGAGAATCAGCCCCAGCATTTT
d_gene: .; v_gene: TRBV10-1; abundance: .; j_gene: TRBJ1-4; len: 13; CDR3aa: CASNGSPPGGLFF; CDR3nt: TGCGCCAGCAATGGCAGCCCCCCCGGGGGACTGTTTTTT
d_gene: TRBD1; v_gene: TRBV6-5; abundance: .; j_gene: TRBJ1-6; len: 16; CDR3aa: CASSYLLPGQGSPLHF; CDR3nt: TGTGCCAGCAGTTACCTCCTACCGGGACAGGGCTCACCCCTCCACTTT
d_gene: .; v_gene: TRBV2; abundance: .; j_gene: TRBJ1-1; len: 15; CDR3aa: CASSLSGNSNTEAFF; CDR3nt: TGTGCCAGTAGCCTCTCCGGGAATTCGAACACTGAAGCTTTCTTT
d_gene: .; v_gene: TRBV12-2; abundance: .; j_gene: TRBJ1-4; len: 14; CDR3aa: CASRLVDRPNELFF; CDR3nt: TGTGCAAGTCGCTTAGTAGACAGGCCCAATGAACTGTTTTTT
d_gene: .; v_gene: TRBV5-4; abundance: .; j_gene: TRBJ2-1; len: 14; CDR3aa: CASSLQGMYNEQFF; CDR3nt: TGTGCCAGCAGCTTGCAGGGTATGTACAATGAGCAGTTCTTC
d_gene: .; v_gene: TRBV7-9; abundance: .; j_gene: TRBJ2-2; len: 15; CDR3aa: CASSRYGVAAGELFF; CDR3nt: TGTGCCAGCAGTCGATACGGGGTTGCGGCCGGGGAGCTGTTTTTT
d_gene: .; v_gene: TRBV2; abundance: .; j_gene: TRBJ1-1; len: 14; CDR3aa: CASSPRALNTEAFF; CDR3nt: TGTGCCAGCAGCCCCAGGGCTCTGAACACTGAAGCTTTCTTT
d_gene: TRBD2; v_gene: TRBV20-1; abundance: .; j_gene: TRBJ2-3; len: 15; CDR3aa: CSASRGGGSTDTQYF; CDR3nt: TGCAGTGCTAGTCGTGGCGGGGGTAGCACAGATACGCAGTATTTT
d_gene: TRBD1; v_gene: TRBV4-2; abundance: .; j_gene: TRBJ1-2; len: 16; CDR3aa: CASSQNPGQGDYGYTF; CDR3nt: TGTGCCAGCAGCCAAAATCCGGGACAGGGGGACTATGGCTACACCTTC
d_gene: TRBD1; v_gene: TRBV7-2; abundance: once; j_gene: TRBJ1-3; len: 16; CDR3aa: CASSPGTGPVGNTIYF; CDR3nt: TGTGCCAGCAGCCCAGGGACAGGGCCCGTTGGAAACACCATATATTTT
d_gene: .; v_gene: TRBV30; abundance: .; j_gene: TRBJ2-3; len: 13; CDR3aa: CAWSRGSTDTQYF; CDR3nt: TGTGCCTGGAGCAGAGGGAGCACAGATACGCAGTATTTT
d_gene: TRBD1; v_gene: TRBV29-1; abundance: .; j_gene: TRBJ2-5; len: 16; CDR3aa: CSVEDWGQGGRETQYF; CDR3nt: TGCAGCGTTGAAGATTGGGGACAGGGAGGGCGAGAGACCCAGTACTTC
d_gene: .; v_gene: TRBV29-1; abundance: .; j_gene: TRBJ2-5; len: 13; CDR3aa: CSVVASGQETQYF; CDR3nt: TGCAGCGTTGTGGCGTCAGGGCAAGAGACCCAGTACTTC
d_gene: .; v_gene: TRBV6-5; abundance: .; j_gene: TRBJ1-4; len: 16; CDR3aa: CASSYGPGGNNEKLFF; CDR3nt: TGTGCCAGCAGTTACGGCCCGGGGGGTAATAATGAAAAACTGTTTTTT
d_gene: TRBD1; v_gene: TRBV18; abundance: .; j_gene: TRBJ2-7; len: 14; CDR3aa: CASSPRDSSYEQYF; CDR3nt: TGTGCCAGCTCACCCCGGGACAGCTCCTACGAGCAGTACTTC
d_gene: TRBD1; v_gene: TRBV2; abundance: .; j_gene: TRBJ1-5; len: 15; CDR3aa: CASSEAQGGHQPQHF; CDR3nt: TGTGCCAGCAGTGAAGCGCAAGGGGGCCATCAGCCCCAGCATTTT
d_gene: .; v_gene: TRBV5-5; abundance: .; j_gene: TRBJ1-5; len: 14; CDR3aa: CASSLSGGSQPQHF; CDR3nt: TGTGCCAGCAGCTTGAGCGGGGGGAGTCAGCCCCAGCATTTT
d_gene: .; v_gene: TRBV10-3; abundance: once; j_gene: TRBJ2-2; len: 14; CDR3aa: CAISAVANTGELFF; CDR3nt: TGTGCCATCAGTGCCGTAGCCAACACCGGGGAGCTGTTTTTT
d_gene: .; v_gene: TRBV18; abundance: .; j_gene: TRBJ1-5; len: 15; CDR3aa: CASSPLPSLVQPQHF; CDR3nt: TGTGCCAGCTCACCACTACCGAGCCTCGTTCAGCCCCAGCATTTT
d_gene: .; v_gene: TRBV7-3; abundance: .; j_gene: TRBJ1-6; len: 15; CDR3aa: CASSYGSSYNSPLHF; CDR3nt: TGTGCCAGCAGCTACGGGAGCTCCTATAATTCACCCCTCCACTTT
d_gene: .; v_gene: TRBV5-1; abundance: .; j_gene: TRBJ1-2; len: 15; CDR3aa: CASSLSGEPGAGYTF; CDR3nt: TGCGCCAGCAGCTTGTCGGGGGAGCCGGGCGCTGGCTACACCTTC
d_gene: .; v_gene: TRBV5-1; abundance: .; j_gene: TRBJ1-4; len: 16; CDR3aa: CASSTLPGGDSEKLFF; CDR3nt: TGCGCCAGCAGCACCCTCCCCGGGGGAGACAGTGAAAAACTGTTTTTT
d_gene: .; v_gene: TRBV6-5; abundance: .; j_gene: TRBJ1-4; len: 13; CDR3aa: CASNGGLNEKLFF; CDR3nt: TGTGCCAGCAACGGGGGGCTTAATGAAAAACTGTTTTTT
d_gene: TRBD2; v_gene: TRBV6-1; abundance: .; j_gene: TRBJ2-3; len: 17; CDR3aa: CASSEAVAGGFRDTQYF; CDR3nt: TGTGCCAGCAGTGAAGCGGTTGCGGGGGGGTTCAGAGATACGCAGTATTTT
d_gene: .; v_gene: TRBV20-1; abundance: .; j_gene: TRBJ1-1; len: 12; CDR3aa: CSASWEGAAAFF; CDR3nt: TGCAGTGCTAGTTGGGAGGGCGCGGCAGCTTTCTTT
d_gene: .; v_gene: TRBV10-2; abundance: .; j_gene: TRBJ1-6; len: 12; CDR3aa: CASNRVASPLHF; CDR3nt: TGCGCCTCAAACCGGGTGGCTTCACCCCTCCACTTT
d_gene: .; v_gene: TRBV9; abundance: once; j_gene: TRBJ2-7; len: 14; CDR3aa: CASSPTGFAYEQYF; CDR3nt: TGTGCCAGCAGCCCGACAGGATTCGCCTACGAGCAGTACTTC
d_gene: .; v_gene: TRBV12-3/TRBV12-4; abundance: .; j_gene: TRBJ1-2; len: 12; CDR3aa: CASSLRGAGYTF; CDR3nt: TGTGCCAGCAGTTTGCGTGGGGCGGGCTACACCTTC
d_gene: .; v_gene: TRBV5-6; abundance: .; j_gene: TRBJ1-1; len: 14; CDR3aa: CASSEGNWDTEAFF; CDR3nt: TGTGCCAGCAGCGAGGGAAACTGGGACACTGAAGCTTTCTTT